Below are 27 T cell receptor beta chains sequenced from a single sample in a study of cytomegalovirus exposure and HLA in healthy donors. The PCR had 60 Vbeta and 13 Jbeta primers. Measured with immunoSEQ multiplex PCR; TCRdb has only the in-frame clones, and not every one. Among roughly 130,000 clones listed, around four fifths were seen once. The sequenced material came from PBMCs. The receptors here all came from a boy younger than 18 in good health and CMV-seronegative.

The chain carries TRBV10-2 and TRBJ2-4; 8 nucleotides line up with TRBD1. Losses at the gene ends were 5 bases for V and 3 bases for J; bases not matched to a gene: 6. Germline lookup yields CDR1 WSHSY and CDR2 SAAADI. The CDR3 sequence is 15 residues long. CDR3 amino acids: CASSSGGLGKNIQYF. CDR3 bases: TGCGCCAGCAGTTCAGGGGGCCTGGGCAAAAACATTCAGTACTTC.

The chain employs TRBV9 and TRBJ2-5; 7 nucleotides agree with TRBD1. Germline CDR1 and CDR2: SGDLS and YYNGEE. This CDR3 spans 14 amino acids. Germline trimming cut 6 bases from V and 3 bases from J; bases unmatched to any gene: 8. This CDR3 reads CASTVRQGKETQYF. The CDR3 bases are TGTGCCAGCACCGTGAGACAGGGAAAAGAGACCCAGTACTTC.

This chain connects TRBV11-3 to TRBJ1-1; 7 bases align to TRBD1. The trim removed 5 bases at V and 0 bases at J, leaving 3 bases unmatched. This CDR3 region has 14 residues. CDR1 is SGHNT and CDR2 is YENEEA in the germline V gene. In DNA, the CDR3 is TGTGCCAGCAGCCCACAGGGGATGAACACTGAAGCTTTCTTT. Amino acid sequence: CASSPQGMNTEAFF.

The J gene is TRBJ2-1, the V gene TRBV2; 9 bases agree with TRBD2. Germline CDR1 is SNHLY and CDR2 is FYNNEI. V gave up 6 bases and J gave up 4 bases; unmatched junction bases: 4. The CDR3 is 14 amino acids. Here the CDR3 DNA reads TGTGCCAGCAGCAGGCTAGCGGGGTACAATGAGCAGTTCTTC. Translation: CASSRLAGYNEQFF. The full variable domain, in which reference TRBV2 and TRBJ2-1 provide the parts outside the CDR3, is EPEVTQTPSHQVTQMGQEVILRCVPISNHLYFYWYRQILGQKVEFLVSFYNNEISEKSEIFDDQFSVERPDGSNFTLKIRSTKLEDSAMYFCASSRLAGYNEQFFGPGTRLTVL.

This clone occurred once. The chain recombines TRBV5-1 with TRBJ1-1, with D possibly matching TRBD1 (6 bases). The germline CDR1 and CDR2 sequences are SGHRS and YFSETQ. This CDR3 region has 13 residues. V dropped 7 bases and J dropped 0 bases, with 10 bases sitting between them. CDR3 protein: CASAPGVNTEAFF. The CDR3 DNA follows: TGCGCCAGCGCCCCAGGGGTGAACACTGAAGCTTTCTTT.

V is TRBV7-8 and J is TRBJ2-7; tentatively, D is TRBD1 (5 bases). Germline-derived CDR1 and CDR2 are SGHVS and FQNEAQ. Trimming pared 0 bases from V and 5 bases from J, leaving 11 bases between. This CDR3 is 14 amino acids long. CDR3 protein: CASSLARRADEQYF. The CDR3 DNA reads as TGTGCCAGCAGCTTAGCGCGCAGGGCAGACGAGCAGTACTTC.

The chain combines TRBV7-2 with TRBJ1-2; the match to TRBD1 covers 8 bases. J was trimmed by 8 bases and V by 5 bases; bases with no gene match: 16. The V gene's germline CDR1 is SGHTA and CDR2 FQGNSA. The CDR3 consists of 16 residues. In nucleotides, the CDR3 is TGTGCCAGCAGCCCACCCGGACAGGGATATAAGCGGGGCTACACCTTC. It encodes CASSPPGQGYKRGYTF.

J is TRBJ1-2 and V is TRBV15, with 9 bases matching TRBD1. Germline V CDR1 and CDR2: LNHNV, YYDKDF (reference sequence). With 6 bases clipped from V and 6 bases from J, the junction kept 5 bases outside the gene matches. This CDR3 region has 13 residues. CDR3 sequence reads: CATSEQGANGYTF. CDR3 sequence (DNA): TGTGCCACCAGTGAACAGGGGGCAAATGGCTACACCTTC.

This chain uses TRBV15 with TRBJ1-5; TRBD1 matches 9 bases. Germline V gives CDR1 LNHNV, CDR2 YYDKDF (reference sequence). CDR3 length: 13 residues. The junction had 3 bases not matched to a gene; V was cut back by 8 bases and J by 4 bases. The CDR3 sequence: CATGTGINQPQHF. DNA of the CDR3: TGTGCCACCGGGACAGGGATTAATCAGCCCCAGCATTTT.

The V and J genes are TRBV7-2 and TRBJ2-3; perhaps TRBD2 as D (5 bases). The CDR3 length is 14 residues. The V end was cut by 0 bases, the J end by 3 bases, with 7 bases between. Germline assignment: CDR1 SGHTA and CDR2 FQGNSA. The CDR3: CASSLADSTDTQYF. In nucleotides, the CDR3 is TGTGCCAGCAGCTTAGCGGACTCTACAGATACGCAGTATTTT.

This clone has just a few counts. The genes are TRBV12-5 and TRBJ1-2, with D tentatively TRBD1 (5 bases). Trimming cost V 3 bases and J 8 bases, with 16 bases left between them. CDR3 length: 14 amino acids. Germline CDR1 reads LGHNT; CDR2 reads FRNRAP. The CDR3 sequence: CASGLGHRVGGYTF. In nucleotides, the CDR3 is TGTGCTAGTGGTTTAGGACACCGGGTAGGAGGCTACACCTTC.

This clone was detected once. This chain uses TRBV6-1 with TRBJ1-1; the D gene is possibly TRBD1 (5 bases). Germline CDR1 is MNHNS and CDR2 is SASEGT. The CDR3 loop spans 12 amino acids. The V gene lost 7 bases and the J gene lost 11 bases, with 17 bases spanning the gap. The CDR3 loop is CASTSGLRRAFF. The CDR3 DNA sequence: TGTGCCAGCACCTCGGGACTTCGGCGGGCTTTCTTT.

This clone was counted a few times. This sequence joins TRBV6-4 and TRBJ2-1, with D perhaps matching TRBD2 (5 bases). Germline CDR1 MRHNA, CDR2 SNTAGT. Trimming cost V 8 bases and J 4 bases, with 12 bases left between them. The CDR3 has 13 amino acids. The CDR3 here is CASPRRVYNEQFF. The CDR3 bases are TGTGCCAGCCCTAGGCGGGTATACAATGAGCAGTTCTTC.

The gene calls are TRBV6-5 and TRBJ2-7, with D possibly matching TRBD2 (6 bases). V lost 6 bases, J lost 1 base, and 10 bases lay in between. CDR3 length: 13 amino acids. The germline V gene has CDR1 MNHEY and CDR2 SVGAGI. CDR3 DNA: TGTGCCAGCAGCCCCCGGGGGTCCTACGAGCAGTACTTC. Translating gives CASSPRGSYEQYF.

V is TRBV27 and J is TRBJ2-7; 12 bases are shared with TRBD2. V trimming: 5 bases; J trimming: 1 base; junction bases outside the gene matches: 6. The germline CDR1 and CDR2 sequences are MNHEY and SMNVEV (reference sequence). The CDR3 has 16 amino acids. The chain's CDR3 is CASSIDGLAGSYEQYF. DNA for the CDR3: TGTGCCAGCAGTATCGACGGACTAGCGGGATCCTACGAGCAGTACTTC.

This chain uses TRBV28 with TRBJ2-6, with no clear D. Trimming left V 5 bases short and J 2 bases short, with 16 bases between. From germline, CDR1 is MDHEN and CDR2 SYDVKM. The CDR3 spans 17 residues. CDR3 amino acids: CASSLFRQLAGANVLTF. CDR3 nucleotides: TGTGCCAGCAGTCTCTTCCGTCAATTAGCTGGGGCCAACGTCCTGACTTTC.

This clone showed up just once. The chain carries TRBV4-2 and TRBJ2-3; 9 nucleotides match TRBD2. CDR1 is LGHNA and CDR2 is YNFKEQ in the germline V gene. This CDR3 contains 17 residues. With 1 base clipped from V and 5 bases from J, the junction kept 10 bases outside the gene matches. The CDR3 nucleotides read TGTGCCAGCAGCCAAGGCATAGCGGGAGATTGGGGAGATACGCAGTATTTT. This encodes CASSQGIAGDWGDTQYF.

The chain joins TRBV4-1 to TRBJ1-2, with D perhaps TRBD1 (5 bases). Between the trimmed V and J ends, which lost 1 base and 1 base, there was a span of 10 bases. CDR1 is MGHRA, CDR2 YSYEKL, per germline. The CDR3 covers 15 residues. The CDR3 DNA follows: TGCGCCAGCAGCCAAGCTCCGGGGGATAACTATGGCTACACCTTC. This gives the protein CASSQAPGDNYGYTF.

The chain links TRBV6-6 to TRBJ1-1; 8 bases align to TRBD1. This CDR3 contains 15 residues. With 5 bases clipped from V and 4 bases from J, the junction kept 9 bases outside the gene matches. CDR1 and CDR2 (germline): MNHNY, SVGAGI (reference sequence). CDR3 bases: TGTGCCAGCAGTGCTTTACAGGGGGTAGGCACTGAAGCTTTCTTT. It codes for CASSALQGVGTEAFF.

The CDR3 coding sequence is TGTGCCAGCAGTTTCGTCACCGGGGGCTCCTACAATGAGCAGTTCTTC. This codes for CASSFVTGGSYNEQFF. The chain combines TRBV27 with TRBJ2-1, with TRBD2 as a possible D gene (6 bases). This CDR3 is 16 amino acids long. V was trimmed by 3 bases and J by 0 bases, leaving 12 bases between them. The germline V gene encodes CDR1 MNHEY and CDR2 SMNVEV (reference sequence).

The chain carries TRBV13 and TRBJ2-5, with D perhaps matching TRBD2 (6 bases). The V end lost 7 bases, the J end lost 2 bases, and 17 bases lay between the germline ends. This CDR3 has 15 amino acids. Germline assignment: CDR1 PRHDT and CDR2 FYEKMQ (reference sequence). CDR3 sequence reads: CASNYRRGSQETQYF. The CDR3 DNA follows: TGTGCCAGCAACTATCGGAGGGGCAGTCAAGAGACCCAGTACTTC.

This clone was recorded a few times. The gene calls are TRBV5-1 and TRBJ1-4; D may be TRBD1 (5 bases). From germline, CDR1 is SGHRS and CDR2 YFSETQ. V was cut by 3 bases and J by 0 bases, with 6 bases left in between. The CDR3 loop spans 14 amino acids. Here the CDR3 reads CASSSTATNEKLFF. In DNA form, the CDR3 reads TGCGCCAGCAGCTCGACAGCAACTAATGAAAAACTGTTTTTT.

The gene calls are TRBV7-9 and TRBJ2-7; TRBD1 might be the D (6 bases). The CDR3 spans 16 residues. V lost 5 bases and J 0 bases, leaving 17 bases between the germline ends. Germline values: CDR1 SEHNR, CDR2 FQNEAQ (reference sequence). The DNA of the CDR3 is TGTGCCAGCAGCCCGCCGGGGCAGGGGAGCTCCTACGAGCAGTACTTC. This encodes CASSPPGQGSSYEQYF. The complete variable domain, with remaining parts taken from reference TRBV7-9 and TRBJ2-7, reads DTGVSQNPRHKITKRGQNVTFRCDPISEHNRLYWYRQTLGQGPEFLTYFQNEAQLEKSRLLSDRFSAERPKGSFSTLEIQRTEQGDSAMYLCASSPPGQGSSYEQYFGPGTRLTVT.

This clone was observed a handful of times. This chain uses TRBV7-9 with TRBJ2-1; 12 bases are shared with TRBD2. The CDR3 contains 16 residues. Germline V gives CDR1 SEHNR, CDR2 FQNEAQ (reference sequence). Germline trimming cut 5 bases from V and 6 bases from J; bases unmatched to any gene: 8. The CDR3 region has the DNA TGTGCCAGCAGCCCAGGACTAGCGGGAATATTCAATGAGCAGTTCTTC. Its translation is CASSPGLAGIFNEQFF.

The chain links TRBV19 to TRBJ2-7; 11 bases are a match to TRBD2. V lost 5 bases, J lost 5 bases, and 8 bases stayed unmatched. This CDR3 comprises 15 residues. CDR1 and CDR2 (germline): LNHDA, SQIVND (reference sequence). The CDR3 DNA reads TGTGCCAGTAGTGTTTTAGCGGGAGGGCCCCACGAGCAGTACTTC. This sequence encodes CASSVLAGGPHEQYF.

The chain combines TRBV9 with TRBJ2-7, with a weak D call TRBD2 (5 bases). Trimming pared 3 bases from V and 5 bases from J, leaving 6 bases between. The CDR3 is made up of 11 amino acids. Per germline, CDR1 SGDLS and CDR2 YYNGEE. This chain's CDR3 is CASSAGDEQYF. In nucleotides, the CDR3 is TGTGCCAGCAGCGCCGGGGACGAGCAGTACTTC.

V gene TRBV2 combines with J gene TRBJ2-3; a weak D match, TRBD2 (5 bases). Trimming cost V 5 bases and J 10 bases, with 13 bases left between them. This CDR3 is 12 amino acids long. Germline values: CDR1 SNHLY, CDR2 FYNNEI. The CDR3, as DNA: TGTGCCAGCAGTTTGTCCGGGATGGCGCAGTATTTT. Encoded protein: CASSLSGMAQYF.